This T cell receptor beta chain derives from a study of beta chain features in type 1 diabetes. Looking at the study overall: Cell yields, gender and age were similar in healthy donors and patients. In all, about 110 million sorted cells from all samples were analyzed. Study results and limitations: Patients with Type 1 diabetes showed moderately but significantly shorter TCRB CDR3s in all four CD4+ subsets.

Sequenced material consisted of expressed TCRB transcripts (all of the isolated RNA was reverse transcribed). Sequenced naive, central memory and regulatory T cell samples produced an average of roughly 3.6 million reads. Profiling relied on immunoSEQ multiplex PCR, and the TCRdb table lists in-frame clones only, not all of them. Of around 250,000 clones listed, 14% are singletons. The CDR3 is made up of 13 amino acids. The germline V and J ends were trimmed by 3 bases and 4 bases, with 9 bases remaining between them. Germline V gene lookup returns CDR1 MNHEY and CDR2 SMNVEV (reference sequence). This clone was counted only a few times. The target antigen is unknown. Blood was drawn once from each donor into heparinised tubes. The draws averaged around 110 mL.

This sequence joins TRBV27 and TRBJ1-1; perhaps TRBD1 as D (5 bases). The sequence was obtained from a man aged 25-45 years with type 1 diabetes. Sequencing used naive CD4+ T cells from blood. Written as DNA, the CDR3 is TGTGCCAGCAGTTTTAGGGGAGGCACTGAAGCTTTCTTT. It yields the protein CASSFRGGTEAFF.